Below, one T cell receptor (beta chain) is given with its context. The study recruited people aged 18 to 89 years across approximately 23 US areas. This sample is part of a study of blood T cell repertoires in COVID-19. With 1 base removed from V and 4 bases from J, the gap between germline ends came to 13 bases. CDR1 is LGHNA and CDR2 is YNFKEQ in the germline V gene. The CDR3 covers 15 residues. In the original workflow: Estimates of nucleated cell counts were drawn from the amplification of reference gene primers. Assay: immunoSEQ multiplex PCR; the TCRdb copy retains only in-frame clones and omits some. V and J calls and clone size follow that table, whereas D and trimming were derived from the DNA. The sample has roughly 300,000 clones, 65% to 90% seen once.

This receptor was identified in a woman aged 18-29 years who had recovered from COVID-19. Material: PBMCs or T cells enriched from blood (not recorded which). The rearrangement uses TRBV4-2 and TRBJ2-5; tentative D call: TRBD1 (5 bases). The CDR3, as DNA: TGTGCCAGCAGCCAAGTAGGACAAAGGGGAGAGACCCAGTACTTC. Protein: CASSQVGQRGETQYF.